A single sample gave rise to the 21 T cell receptor beta chains below, sequenced in a study of T cell responses to AZD1222 COVID-19 vaccine. TCRdb keeps only in-frame clones here, not all; method: immunoSEQ multiplex PCR. This table has 30,000 to 50,000 clones, 80% to 90% appearing once. The specimen was peripheral blood, collected 28 days after the second dose of the MenACWY control vaccine. These receptors originate from an adult who received the MenACWY meningococcal vaccine as a control.

The CDR3 protein is CASSARTGKLSNQPQHF. DNA for the CDR3: TGCGCCAGCAGCGCCCGTACCGGCAAGTTAAGCAATCAGCCCCAGCATTTT. The J gene is TRBJ1-5, the V gene TRBV10-1; no clear D. This CDR3 spans 17 amino acids. Germline-derived CDR1 and CDR2 are WNHNN and SYGVQD (reference sequence). The germline V and J ends were trimmed by 6 bases and 1 base, with 19 bases remaining between them.

This clone was seen a single time. J is TRBJ2-7 and V is TRBV6-6; D gene unclear. Per the germline V gene, CDR1 is MNHNY and CDR2 is SVGAGI (reference sequence). The CDR3 has 14 residues. Trimming stripped 6 bases from V and 4 bases from J, with 16 bases between. CDR3 coding DNA: TGTGCCAGCAGAACAAGACCTGGCTTATACGAGCAGTACTTC. The encoded protein is CASRTRPGLYEQYF.

About this clone itself: Sequence at one end of the junction differs from germline and may be a read error. V and J are TRBV18 and TRBJ2-7, with D uncertain. CDR1 and CDR2 from the germline V gene are KGHSH and LQKENI. This CDR3 comprises 15 residues. Here the CDR3 reads CASSPPGPSSFEQYF. CDR3 bases: TGTGCCAGCTCACCTCCCGGGCCATCCTCCTTCGAGCAGTACTTC.

The chain carries TRBV10-1 and TRBJ2-2; D is unclear. Germline V gene lookup returns CDR1 WNHNN and CDR2 SYGVQD (reference sequence). V lost 5 bases and J lost 5, with 9 bases in between. The CDR3 has 13 amino acids. CDR3 sequence reads: CASSLGTTGELFF. As DNA, the CDR3 is TGCGCCAGCAGTTTAGGCACAACCGGGGAGCTGTTTTTT.

The V call is TRBV24-1, the J call TRBJ2-1; TRBD2 matches 9 bases. Germline trimming cut 8 bases from V and 7 bases from J; bases unmatched to any gene: 2. Germline V gives CDR1 KGHDR, CDR2 SFDVKD. The CDR3 is 12 amino acids. CDR3 nucleotide sequence: TGTGCCACCACTAGCGGGATTAATGAGCAGTTCTTC. This translates into CATTSGINEQFF.

This chain links TRBV5-4 with TRBJ2-3, with TRBD2 matching 14 bases. Looked up from germline, CDR1 is SGHNT and CDR2 is YYREEE (reference sequence). The CDR3 spans 18 residues. The J segment lost 5 bases and the V segment lost 9 bases, leaving 17 bases of the junction unmatched. This CDR3 is CAIRRLAGGFGIGDTQYF. For the CDR3, the DNA is TGTGCCATCCGGAGACTAGCGGGAGGGTTTGGGATCGGAGATACGCAGTATTTT.

V is TRBV5-1 and J is TRBJ2-3; unclear D gene. The CDR3 is 15 residues long. Trimming cost V 4 bases and J 6 bases, with 18 bases left between them. CDR1 SGHRS and CDR2 YFSETQ come from the germline V gene. CDR3 loop: CASSLHSVGPDTQYF. The CDR3 region has the DNA TGCGCCAGCAGCCTCCACAGTGTCGGGCCCGATACGCAGTATTTT.

The V call is TRBV6-1, the J call TRBJ2-6; D unclear. Trimming pared 0 bases from V and 0 bases from J, leaving 3 bases between. The CDR3 runs 15 residues. Germline CDR1 MNHNS, CDR2 SASEGT. The CDR3 coding sequence is TGTGCCAGCAGTGAAGCAAACTCTGGGGCCAACGTCCTGACTTTC. This codes for CASSEANSGANVLTF.

V is TRBV7-3 and J is TRBJ2-5, with 8 bases matching TRBD2. Looked up from germline, CDR1 is SGHTA and CDR2 is FQGTGA. Unmatched junction bases numbered 3, after V lost 5 bases and J lost 1 base. The CDR3 consists of 14 residues. The CDR3 nucleotides are TGTGCCAGCAGCCCGGGGACTAGCCAAGAGACCCAGTACTTC. This gives the protein CASSPGTSQETQYF.

The chain's CDR3 is CASRVTDSTDTQYF. The DNA of the CDR3 is TGTGCCAGCAGAGTGACTGACAGCACAGATACGCAGTATTTT. The chain has TRBV6-5 and TRBJ2-3; D unclear. Germline-derived CDR1 and CDR2 are MNHEY and SVGAGI. Trimming shortened V by 6 bases and J by 0 bases, and 10 bases separated the two germline ends. The CDR3 has 14 amino acids.

The rearrangement uses TRBV20-1 and TRBJ2-7, with 12 nucleotides matching TRBD2. CDR3 size: 15 residues. CDR1 and CDR2 (germline): DFQATT, SNEGSKA (reference sequence). The trim removed 3 bases at V and 3 bases at J, leaving 6 bases unmatched. The CDR3 loop is CSASGLAGLGYEQYF. CDR3 in DNA: TGCAGTGCTAGTGGACTAGCGGGATTGGGCTACGAGCAGTACTTC.

The V and J genes are TRBV5-1 and TRBJ2-2; 7 bases are shared with TRBD1. The junction had 15 bases not matched to a gene; V was cut back by 3 bases and J by 4 bases. This CDR3 comprises 18 residues. CDR1 and CDR2 (germline): SGHRS, YFSETQ. CDR3 amino acids: CASSSNAPTGLGTGELFF. DNA of the CDR3: TGCGCCAGCAGCTCTAATGCGCCGACAGGGCTAGGCACCGGGGAGCTGTTTTTT.

This sequence joins TRBV7-3 and TRBJ2-1, with 8 bases aligning to TRBD2. This CDR3 region has 14 residues. J gave up 7 bases and V 2 bases, and 4 bases lay outside the gene matches. CDR1 is SGHTA, CDR2 FQGTGA, per germline. The CDR3 region is CASSLASGWNEQFF. CDR3 in DNA: TGTGCCAGCAGCTTAGCTAGCGGGTGGAATGAGCAGTTCTTC.

This sequence joins TRBV12-3 or TRBV12-4 and TRBJ1-3; maybe TRBD1 (5 bases). The V end lost 3 bases, the J end lost 4 bases, and 7 bases lay between the germline ends. The CDR3 runs 13 residues. The DNA of the CDR3 is TGTGCCAGCAGTTTGGGGACCGGAAACACCATATATTTT. As protein: CASSLGTGNTIYF.

This chain connects TRBV15 to TRBJ2-5; maybe TRBD2 (6 bases). There are 14 residues in the CDR3. CDR1 and CDR2 from the germline V gene are LNHNV and YYDKDF (reference sequence). Trimming took 5 bases from V and 2 from J, leaving 12 bases between them. CDR3 loop: CATSVDYYQETQYF. The DNA of the CDR3 is TGTGCCACCAGCGTGGACTATTATCAAGAGACCCAGTACTTC.

This clone was seen once. V gene TRBV6-2 or TRBV6-3 combines with J gene TRBJ2-1; the D is unclear. Between the trimmed V and J ends, which lost 1 base and 7 bases, there was a span of 8 bases. CDR3 length: 13 residues. Germline V gene sequence: CDR1 MNHEY, CDR2 SVGEGT. The CDR3 spells CASSYFILNEQFF. CDR3 coding DNA: TGTGCCAGCAGTTACTTCATTTTAAATGAGCAGTTCTTC.

The rearrangement uses TRBV27 and TRBJ2-7; perhaps TRBD1 as D (5 bases). Trimming removed 6 bases from V and 5 bases from J, with 17 bases in between. Germline-derived CDR1 and CDR2 are MNHEY and SMNVEV (reference sequence). The CDR3 is 14 amino acids. CDR3 residues: CASRGALFVDEQYF. The CDR3, as DNA: TGTGCCAGCAGAGGGGCTCTATTCGTCGACGAGCAGTACTTC.

The rearrangement joins TRBV7-9 to TRBJ2-7, with 9 bases that match TRBD1. Per germline, CDR1 SEHNR and CDR2 FQNEAQ (reference sequence). The CDR3 consists of 15 residues. The ends lost 4 bases at V and 7 bases at J; junction bases unmatched: 11. The CDR3 spells CASSSSWGQGPEQYF. The CDR3, as DNA: TGTGCCAGCAGCTCCAGCTGGGGACAGGGTCCTGAGCAGTACTTC. Looking up the rest from reference TRBV7-9 and TRBJ2-7 gives the full variable domain: DTGVSQNPRHKITKRGQNVTFRCDPISEHNRLYWYRQTLGQGPEFLTYFQNEAQLEKSRLLSDRFSAERPKGSFSTLEIQRTEQGDSAMYLCASSSSWGQGPEQYFGPGTRLTVT.

This clone was picked up a small number of times. The chain couples TRBV11-2 to TRBJ2-2; D is unresolved. The CDR3 is 17 residues long. The V and J ends lost 1 base and 1 base respectively, with 13 bases between them. Germline CDR1 reads SGHAT; CDR2 reads FQNNGV. CDR3 residues: CASSLAAIWRNTGELFF. CDR3 DNA sequence: TGTGCCAGCAGCTTAGCGGCTATATGGCGGAACACCGGGGAGCTGTTTTTT.

The chain recombines TRBV14 with TRBJ2-7; D unclear. Germline V gene sequence: CDR1 SGHDN, CDR2 FVKESK. The CDR3 length is 15 residues. Trimming left V 0 bases short and J 6 bases short, with 15 bases between. CDR3: CASSQDWLLQSEQYF. CDR3 nucleotides: TGTGCCAGCAGCCAAGACTGGTTACTTCAATCCGAGCAGTACTTC.

V gene TRBV18 combines with J gene TRBJ2-3; no reliable D call. Trimming left V 2 bases short and J 6 bases short, with 9 bases between. Per germline, CDR1 KGHSH and CDR2 LQKENI. This CDR3 has 13 amino acids. The DNA of the CDR3 is TGTGCCAGCTCACCAAATCTCGGGGATACGCAGTATTTT. It codes for CASSPNLGDTQYF.